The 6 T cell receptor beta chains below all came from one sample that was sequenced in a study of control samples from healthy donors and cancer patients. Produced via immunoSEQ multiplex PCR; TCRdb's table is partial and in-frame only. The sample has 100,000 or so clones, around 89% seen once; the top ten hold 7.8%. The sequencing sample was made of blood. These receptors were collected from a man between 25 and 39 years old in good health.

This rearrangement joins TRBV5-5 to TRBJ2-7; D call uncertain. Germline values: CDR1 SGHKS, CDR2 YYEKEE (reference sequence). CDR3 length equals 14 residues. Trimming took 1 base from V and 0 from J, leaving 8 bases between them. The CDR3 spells CASSLYVSSYEQYV. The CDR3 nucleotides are TGTGCCAGCAGCTTGTACGTTAGCTCCTACGAGCAGTACGTC.

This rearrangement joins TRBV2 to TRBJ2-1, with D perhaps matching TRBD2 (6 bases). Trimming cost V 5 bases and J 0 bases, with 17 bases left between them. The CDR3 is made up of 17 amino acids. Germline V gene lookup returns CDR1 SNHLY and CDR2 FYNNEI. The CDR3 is CASSLRIRRDSYNEQFF. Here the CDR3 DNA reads TGTGCCAGCAGTCTCCGTATCCGGAGGGACTCCTACAATGAGCAGTTCTTC.

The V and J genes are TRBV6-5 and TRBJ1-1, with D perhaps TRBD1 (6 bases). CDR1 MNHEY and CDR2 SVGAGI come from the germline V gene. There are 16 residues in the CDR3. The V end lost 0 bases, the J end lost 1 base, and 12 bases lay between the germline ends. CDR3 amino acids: CASSYSFRDTNTEAFF. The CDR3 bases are TGTGCCAGCAGTTACTCGTTCCGGGACACGAACACTGAAGCTTTCTTT.

In nucleotides, the CDR3 is TGTGCCAGCACCCAATCAAGAGGTGGTGTGGCAGATACGCAGTATTTT. Translated: CASTQSRGGVADTQYF. This sequence joins TRBV25-1 and TRBJ2-3; unclear D gene. The CDR3 covers 16 residues. Germline values: CDR1 MGHDK, CDR2 SYGVNS. V was trimmed by 7 bases and J by 4 bases, leaving 21 bases between them.

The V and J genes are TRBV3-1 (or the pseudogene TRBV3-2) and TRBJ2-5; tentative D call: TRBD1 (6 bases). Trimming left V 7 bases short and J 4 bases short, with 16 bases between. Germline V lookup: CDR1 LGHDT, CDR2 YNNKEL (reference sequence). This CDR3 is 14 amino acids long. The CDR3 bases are TGTGCCAGCACTCGGGACATGGCGGGAGAGACCCAGTACTTC. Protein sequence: CASTRDMAGETQYF.

The CDR3: CASSLSIQGRRNTEAFF. The CDR3 DNA is TGTGCCAGCAGTTTATCGATCCAGGGTCGTCGGAACACTGAAGCTTTCTTT. V usage is TRBV27 and J usage is TRBJ1-1, with D perhaps TRBD1 (5 bases). Per germline, CDR1 MNHEY and CDR2 SMNVEV (reference sequence). V lost 0 bases to trimming and J lost 1 base, with 15 bases between them. This CDR3 spans 17 amino acids.